These T cell receptor beta chains were read from a single sample in a study of cytomegalovirus exposure and HLA in healthy donors. Sequencing used immunoSEQ multiplex PCR; TCRdb keeps in-frame clones, though not all of them. The data show 160,000 or so clones, around three quarters seen once. Sequenced material: PBMCs. The receptors were sampled from a woman aged 40 to 50 in good health and CMV-seronegative. Each CDR3 is given with its conserved first and last residue. The D gene is left open where the match is weak. The size field is filled for only some rows; it gives once, few, many or a size class.

d_call | j_call | clone_size | v_call | cdr3_nt | cdr3_aa
. | TRBJ1-3 | . | TRBV9 | TGTGCCAGCAGCGTGGGGCTTATCTCTGGAAACACCATATATTTT | CASSVGLISGNTIYF
TRBD2 | TRBJ2-1 | once | TRBV15 | TGTGCCACCAGCTGGGAGGCTAGCGGGGGCAATGAGCAGTTCTTC | CATSWEASGGNEQFF
TRBD1 | TRBJ2-2 | once | TRBV30 | TGTGCCTGGGTGACAGGGTTTAACACCGGGGAGCTGTTTTTT | CAWVTGFNTGELFF
TRBD1 | TRBJ1-1 | . | TRBV11-2 | TGTGCCAGCAGAGCCGGGACAGTGAACACTGAAGCTTTCTTT | CASRAGTVNTEAFF
. | TRBJ2-3 | . | TRBV5-1 | TGCGCCAGCAGCTTGGTGGGGGGAGGAGCGGATACGCAGTATTTT | CASSLVGGGADTQYF
. | TRBJ1-4 | . | TRBV18 | TGTGCCAGCTCACCTCCTGGACAGACTAATGAAAAACTGTTTTTT | CASSPPGQTNEKLFF
. | TRBJ1-1 | . | TRBV30 | TGTGCCTGGAGTACTCTCACAGGGACGGTTAATCACAGGGCTTTCTTT | CAWSTLTGTVNHRAFF
. | TRBJ1-2 | . | TRBV2 | TGTGCCAGCCACTCAGGGAACTATGGCTACACCTTC | CASHSGNYGYTF
. | TRBJ2-1 | once | TRBV5-1 | TGCGCCAGCAGCTTGGCCCCGGGGAATGAGCAGTTCTTC | CASSLAPGNEQFF
. | TRBJ1-2 | . | TRBV18 | TGTGCCAGCTCACCATCCGACTATGGCTACACCTTC | CASSPSDYGYTF
TRBD1 | TRBJ2-1 | . | TRBV29-1 | TGCAGCTCACACAGGGGCCGTAGGGGCGATGAGCAGTTCTTC | CSSHRGRRGDEQFF
TRBD2 | TRBJ2-2 | . | TRBV5-1 | TGCGCCAGCGCCCCTAGCGGGAGGTATGGCGGGGAGCTGTTTTTT | CASAPSGRYGGELFF
. | TRBJ1-2 | once | TRBV5-1 | TGCGCCAGCAGCTTGGACACTGGCCGGGTCTACACCTTC | CASSLDTGRVYTF
TRBD2 | TRBJ2-5 | . | TRBV30 | TGTGCCTGGGGTACCGGGCAGGGAGGGGAGACCCAGTACTTC | CAWGTGQGGETQYF
. | TRBJ2-1 | . | TRBV23-1 | TGCGCCAGCAGTCCCGGGAGCACGTCCAATGAGCAGTTCTTC | CASSPGSTSNEQFF
TRBD1 | TRBJ2-2 | . | TRBV6-1 | TGTGCCAGCAGTCCTGGGACAGCGAACACCGGGGAGCTGTTTTTT | CASSPGTANTGELFF
. | TRBJ2-7 | few | TRBV5-4 | TGTGCCAGCAGCCCCGAACAGGGAACCTACGAGCAGTACTTC | CASSPEQGTYEQYF
. | TRBJ2-5 | once | TRBV21-1 | TGTGCCAGCAGCATACTAGCCCCTCCCATCCAAGAGACCCAGTACTTC | CASSILAPPIQETQYF
TRBD1 | TRBJ1-1 | . | TRBV19 | TGTGCCAGTCAAAGGACAGGGCCCACTGAAGCTTTCTTT | CASQRTGPTEAFF
. | TRBJ2-2 | . | TRBV6-5 | TGTGCCAGCAGTTACTCGATTCTAGCAGCCACCGGGGAGCTGTTTTTT | CASSYSILAATGELFF
TRBD1 | TRBJ2-5 | once | TRBV29-1 | TGCAGCATACGACAGGGTGGGGAAGGGACCCAGTACTTC | CSIRQGGEGTQYF
TRBD2 | TRBJ2-7 | . | TRBV28 | TGTGCCAGCAGTTCCTACTCCGGGGGGGTCCACGAGCAGTACTTC | CASSSYSGGVHEQYF
. | TRBJ1-1 | . | TRBV7-3 | TGTGCCAGCAGCTTAACGCCAGGGGATGAAGCTTTCTTT | CASSLTPGDEAFF
. | TRBJ2-3 | . | TRBV12-5 | TGTGCTAGTGGTTTGGGGGGAATCCTAGCGGATACGCAGTATTTT | CASGLGGILADTQYF
. | TRBJ1-1 | . | TRBV19 | TGTGCCAGTAGTGTCAGGGGGAACACTGAAGCTTTCTTT | CASSVRGNTEAFF
TRBD2 | TRBJ2-1 | . | TRBV7-8 | TGTGCCAGCAGCCCATCCGGGACTAGCGCCCTCAATGAGCAGTTCTTC | CASSPSGTSALNEQFF
TRBD1 | TRBJ1-2 | . | TRBV27 | TGTGCCAGCAGTTTCCGACAGGGGGCGGGGGGCTACACCTTC | CASSFRQGAGGYTF
TRBD2 | TRBJ2-7 | . | TRBV19 | TGTGCCAGTAGTCCGGCTAGCGGCTACGAGCAGTACTTC | CASSPASGYEQYF
. | TRBJ2-1 | . | TRBV7-8 | TGTGCCAGCAGCTTAGCGGGAGGCCTCGGCAATGAGCAGTTCTTC | CASSLAGGLGNEQFF
. | TRBJ2-6 | . | TRBV10-3 | TGTGCCATCAGTGTCGGCTCTGGGGCCAACGTCCTGACTTTC | CAISVGSGANVLTF
TRBD1 | TRBJ1-1 | . | TRBV5-1 | TGCGCCAGCAGCTCGACAGGGGTGGGAACTGAAGCTTTCTTT | CASSSTGVGTEAFF
. | TRBJ1-5 | few | TRBV30 | TGTGCCTGGAGTGTATCGGTTAGCAATCAGCCCCAGCATTTT | CAWSVSVSNQPQHF
. | TRBJ1-1 | few | TRBV27 | TGTGCCAGCAGTTCGATCATAACAGGGTCGGGGAACACTGAAGCTTTCTTT | CASSSIITGSGNTEAFF
. | TRBJ2-7 | . | TRBV28 | TGTGCCAGCAGTTTCCGGACTCTGCAGTACTTC | CASSFRTLQYF
. | TRBJ2-7 | once | TRBV2 | TGTGCCAGCAAACCATCGGGACTGCCCGTGTACGAGCAGTACTTC | CASKPSGLPVYEQYF
. | TRBJ1-2 | . | TRBV7-2 | TGTGCCAGCAGCTTAGAACAGGGAAGAGGTGGCTACACCTTC | CASSLEQGRGGYTF
. | TRBJ1-3 | . | TRBV5-8 | TGTGCCAGCAGCCGAACTTCCATGAGCTCTGGAAACACCATATATTTT | CASSRTSMSSGNTIYF
. | TRBJ1-6 | . | TRBV30 | TGTGCCTTCCGGGGAAGCTCCTATAATTCACCCCTCCACTTT | CAFRGSSYNSPLHF
TRBD1 | TRBJ2-3 | . | TRBV2 | TGTGCCAGCAGTGATCGGACAGGGAAGGCAGATACGCAGTATTTT | CASSDRTGKADTQYF
TRBD2 | TRBJ2-7 | . | TRBV6-5 | TGTGCCAGCAGTTACTCAAGGCTAGCGGGCTCCTACGAGCAGTACTTC | CASSYSRLAGSYEQYF
. | TRBJ2-7 | . | TRBV30 | TGTGCCTGGAGTTTGGGAGTCGACTACGAGCAGTACTTC | CAWSLGVDYEQYF
. | TRBJ2-3 | . | TRBV11-1 | TGTGCCAGCAGCTCGTTGGGGCAGTCCACAGATACGCAGTATTTT | CASSSLGQSTDTQYF
. | TRBJ2-7 | few | TRBV7-9 | TGTGCCAGCACCTCTACAGGCTACGAGCAGTACTTC | CASTSTGYEQYF
. | TRBJ1-1 | . | TRBV13 | TGTGCCAGCAGCATCACAGGGTCTAACACTGAAGCTTTCTTT | CASSITGSNTEAFF
TRBD2 | TRBJ2-1 | . | TRBV2 | TGTGCCAGCAGTACAACCGGGACTAGGCAGTTCTTC | CASSTTGTRQFF
TRBD2 | TRBJ2-3 | . | TRBV7-9 | TGTGCCAGCAGCTTAGACGGGAGGACCACAGATACGCAGTATTTT | CASSLDGRTTDTQYF
. | TRBJ2-3 | few | TRBV13 | TGTGCCAGCAGCTTAGGAGGCACTCCAGGGGATACGCAGTATTTT | CASSLGGTPGDTQYF
TRBD2 | TRBJ2-7 | . | TRBV2 | TGTGCCATCACCGGGACTAGAGGCTACGAGCAGTACTTC | CAITGTRGYEQYF
TRBD2 | TRBJ2-1 | . | TRBV9 | TGTGCCAGCAGCGCAGGACTAGCGGGTGAAAATGAGCAGTTCTTC | CASSAGLAGENEQFF
TRBD1 | TRBJ1-3 | . | TRBV9 | TGTGCCAGCAGCGAACTGGTCCAGGGGGCAGGAAACACCATATATTTT | CASSELVQGAGNTIYF
. | TRBJ2-7 | . | TRBV4-1 | TGCGCCAGCAGCTTCTCAGGGTACGAGCAGTACTTC | CASSFSGYEQYF
TRBD1 | TRBJ2-5 | . | TRBV5-1 | TGCGCCAGCAGCTCGACAGGGGCCTTACCCTTGGGAGAGACCCAGTACTTC | CASSSTGALPLGETQYF
. | TRBJ1-5 | . | TRBV6-1 | TGTGCCAGCAGTGAATTAGACGCGGGGCATCAGCCCCAGCATTTT | CASSELDAGHQPQHF
TRBD2 | TRBJ2-5 | . | TRBV5-1 | TGCGCCAGCAGCTTGGCCCCGGGAGGGCAAGAGACCCAGTACTTC | CASSLAPGGQETQYF